One sample yielded the 3 T cell receptor beta chains listed below, sequenced in a study of blood T cell repertoires in COVID-19. The method was immunoSEQ multiplex PCR; TCRdb's version includes in-frame clones alone and lacks a portion of them. The sample records roughly 60,000 clones, 90% being singletons. The sample comprised peripheral blood. These TCRs come from a woman of 80 years or more with active COVID-19.

The chain employs TRBV18 and TRBJ2-3; 8 bases fit TRBD2. V lost 8 bases, J lost 3 bases, and 16 bases stayed unmatched. Looked up from germline, CDR1 is KGHSH and CDR2 is LQKENI. The CDR3 loop spans 17 amino acids. CDR3 in amino acids: CASAGGIPGRRTDTQYF. The CDR3 DNA follows: TGTGCCAGCGCGGGGGGCATACCGGGACGAAGAACAGATACGCAGTATTTT.

V usage is TRBV6-5 and J usage is TRBJ1-3, with D possibly TRBD1 on 6 matching bases. Per germline, CDR1 MNHEY and CDR2 SVGAGI. Trimming stripped 2 bases from V and 3 bases from J, with 8 bases between. This CDR3 spans 14 amino acids. Written as DNA, the CDR3 is TGTGCCAGCAGTTACGAAGGGGGTGGAAACACCATATATTTT. It yields the protein CASSYEGGGNTIYF.

In its sample, this clone was seen a few times. The chain uses TRBV6-5 and TRBJ2-7, with D perhaps matching TRBD1 (5 bases). Germline values: CDR1 MNHEY, CDR2 SVGAGI. The CDR3 totals 15 residues. The V end lost 0 bases, the J end lost 6 bases, and 15 bases lay between the germline ends. DNA of the CDR3: TGTGCCAGCAGTTACTCGGTTTCAGGGCGTAGCGAGCAGTACGTC. This encodes CASSYSVSGRSEQYV.